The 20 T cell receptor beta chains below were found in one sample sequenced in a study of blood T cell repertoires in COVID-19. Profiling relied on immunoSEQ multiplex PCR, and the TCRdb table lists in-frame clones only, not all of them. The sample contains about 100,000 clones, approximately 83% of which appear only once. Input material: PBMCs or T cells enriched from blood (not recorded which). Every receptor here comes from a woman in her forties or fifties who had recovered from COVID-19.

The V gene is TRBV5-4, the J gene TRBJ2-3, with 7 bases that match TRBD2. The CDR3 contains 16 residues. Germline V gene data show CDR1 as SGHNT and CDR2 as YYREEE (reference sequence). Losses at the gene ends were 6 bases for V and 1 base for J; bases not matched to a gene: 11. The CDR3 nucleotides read TGTGCCAGCACTCTTCTTGGTGCGGGGGGCACAGATACGCAGTATTTT. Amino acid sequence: CASTLLGAGGTDTQYF. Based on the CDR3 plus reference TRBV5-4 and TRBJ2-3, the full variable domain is ETGVTQSPTHLIKTRGQQVTLRCSSQSGHNTVSWYQQALGQGPQFIFQYYREEENGRGNFPPRFSGLQFPNYSSELNVNALELDDSALYLCASTLLGAGGTDTQYFGPGTRLTVL.

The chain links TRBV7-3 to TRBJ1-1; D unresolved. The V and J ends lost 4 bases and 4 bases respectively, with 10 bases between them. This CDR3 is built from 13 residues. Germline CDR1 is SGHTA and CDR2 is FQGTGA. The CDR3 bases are TGTGCCAGCAGCTCCAACATTGGCACTGAAGCTTTCTTT. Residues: CASSSNIGTEAFF.

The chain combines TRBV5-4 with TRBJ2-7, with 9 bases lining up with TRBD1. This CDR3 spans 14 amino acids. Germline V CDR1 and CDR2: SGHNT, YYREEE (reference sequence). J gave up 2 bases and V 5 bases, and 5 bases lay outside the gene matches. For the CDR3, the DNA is TGTGCCAGCAGGACGGGACAGGGAACCTACGAGCAGTACTTC. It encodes CASRTGQGTYEQYF.

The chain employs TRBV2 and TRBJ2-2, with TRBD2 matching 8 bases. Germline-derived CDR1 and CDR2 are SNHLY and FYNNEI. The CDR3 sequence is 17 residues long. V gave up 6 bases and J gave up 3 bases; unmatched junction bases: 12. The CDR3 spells CASRGGSGIMYTGELFF. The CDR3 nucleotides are TGTGCCAGCAGAGGGGGTAGCGGGATCATGTACACCGGGGAGCTGTTTTTT. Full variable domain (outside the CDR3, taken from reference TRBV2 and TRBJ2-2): EPEVTQTPSHQVTQMGQEVILRCVPISNHLYFYWYRQILGQKVEFLVSFYNNEISEKSEIFDDQFSVERPDGSNFTLKIRSTKLEDSAMYFCASRGGSGIMYTGELFFGEGSRLTVL.

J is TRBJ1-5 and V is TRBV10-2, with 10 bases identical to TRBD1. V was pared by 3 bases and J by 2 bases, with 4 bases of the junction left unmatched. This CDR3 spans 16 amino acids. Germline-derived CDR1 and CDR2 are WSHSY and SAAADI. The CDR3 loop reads CASSDMGTGGNQPQHF. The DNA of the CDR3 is TGCGCCAGCAGTGATATGGGGACAGGGGGCAATCAGCCCCAGCATTTT.

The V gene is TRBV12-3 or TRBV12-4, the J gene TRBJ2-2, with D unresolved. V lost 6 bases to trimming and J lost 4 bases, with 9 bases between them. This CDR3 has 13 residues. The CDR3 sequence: CASSPIVTGELFF. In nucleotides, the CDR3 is TGTGCCAGCAGCCCCATTGTCACCGGGGAGCTGTTTTTT.

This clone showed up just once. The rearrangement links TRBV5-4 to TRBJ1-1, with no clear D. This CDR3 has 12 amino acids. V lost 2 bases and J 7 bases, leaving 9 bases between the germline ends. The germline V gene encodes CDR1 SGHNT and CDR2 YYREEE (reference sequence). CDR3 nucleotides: TGTGCCAGCAGCTTAGACGGACTTGAAGCTTTCTTT. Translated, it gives CASSLDGLEAFF.

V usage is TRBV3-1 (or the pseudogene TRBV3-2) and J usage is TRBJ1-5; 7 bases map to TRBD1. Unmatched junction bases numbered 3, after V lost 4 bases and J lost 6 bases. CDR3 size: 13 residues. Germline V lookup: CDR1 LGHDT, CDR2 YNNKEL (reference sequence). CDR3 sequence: CASSLDRVQPQHF. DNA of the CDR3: TGTGCCAGCAGCCTCGACAGGGTTCAGCCCCAGCATTTT.

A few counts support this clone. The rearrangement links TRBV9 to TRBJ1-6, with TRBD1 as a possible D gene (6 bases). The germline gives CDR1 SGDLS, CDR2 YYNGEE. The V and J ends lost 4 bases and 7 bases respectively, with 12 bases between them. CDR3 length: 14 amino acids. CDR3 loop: CASSRTGQNSPLHF. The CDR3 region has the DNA TGTGCCAGCAGCCGAACTGGACAGAATTCACCCCTCCACTTT.

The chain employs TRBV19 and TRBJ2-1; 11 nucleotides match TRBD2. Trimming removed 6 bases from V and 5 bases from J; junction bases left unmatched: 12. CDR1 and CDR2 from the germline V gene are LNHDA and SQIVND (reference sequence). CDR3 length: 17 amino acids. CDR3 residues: CASSTRGSGGADNEQFF. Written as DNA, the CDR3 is TGTGCCAGTAGCACCCGAGGTAGCGGGGGGGCAGACAATGAGCAGTTCTTC.

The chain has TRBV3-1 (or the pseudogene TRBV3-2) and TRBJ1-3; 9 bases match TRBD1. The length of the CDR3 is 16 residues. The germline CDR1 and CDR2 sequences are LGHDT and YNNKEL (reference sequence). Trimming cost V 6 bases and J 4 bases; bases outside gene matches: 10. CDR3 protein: CASSHTGGLGGNTIYF. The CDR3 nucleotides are TGTGCCAGCAGTCATACAGGGGGCTTAGGAGGAAACACCATATATTTT.

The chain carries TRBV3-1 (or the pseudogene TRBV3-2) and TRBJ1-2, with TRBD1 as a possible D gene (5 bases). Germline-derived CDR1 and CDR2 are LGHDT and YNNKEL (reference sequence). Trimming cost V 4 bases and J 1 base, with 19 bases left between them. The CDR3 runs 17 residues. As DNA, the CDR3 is TGTGCCAGCAGCCGTAAAGGGGTCCCGCCGATTAACTATGGCTACACCTTC. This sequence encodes CASSRKGVPPINYGYTF.

DNA for the CDR3: TGCGCCAGCAGCTTCGGACAGGCGACTAATGAAAAACTGTTTTTT. Translation: CASSFGQATNEKLFF. This chain joins TRBV5-1 and TRBJ1-4; 7 bases match TRBD1. Germline assignment: CDR1 SGHRS and CDR2 YFSETQ. The CDR3 is 15 amino acids. Unmatched junction bases numbered 3, after V lost 2 bases and J lost 2 bases.

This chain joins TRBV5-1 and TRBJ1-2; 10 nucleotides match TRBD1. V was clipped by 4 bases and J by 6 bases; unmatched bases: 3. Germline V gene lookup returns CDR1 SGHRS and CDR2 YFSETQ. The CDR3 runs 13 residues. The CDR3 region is CASSRGQGNGYTF. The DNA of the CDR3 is TGCGCCAGCAGCCGGGGACAGGGGAATGGCTACACCTTC.

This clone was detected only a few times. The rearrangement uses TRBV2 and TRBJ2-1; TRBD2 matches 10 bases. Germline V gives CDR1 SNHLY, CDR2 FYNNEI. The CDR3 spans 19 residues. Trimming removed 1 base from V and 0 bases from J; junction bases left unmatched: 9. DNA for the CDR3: TGTGCCAGCAGTGAAGAGGCTAGCGGGGGCCCTAGCTCCTACAATGAGCAGTTCTTC. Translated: CASSEEASGGPSSYNEQFF.

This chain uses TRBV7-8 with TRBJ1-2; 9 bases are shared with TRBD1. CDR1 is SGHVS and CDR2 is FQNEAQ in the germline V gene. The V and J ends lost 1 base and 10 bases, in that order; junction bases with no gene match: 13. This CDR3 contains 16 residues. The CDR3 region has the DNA TGTGCCAGCAGCTTAGTCCTCTCGACAGGGGGTATTTCCTACACCTTC. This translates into CASSLVLSTGGISYTF.

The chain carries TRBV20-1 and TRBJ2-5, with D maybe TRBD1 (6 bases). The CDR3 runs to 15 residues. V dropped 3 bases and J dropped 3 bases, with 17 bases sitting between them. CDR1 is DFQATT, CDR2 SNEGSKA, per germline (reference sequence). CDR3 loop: CSASIGGSTEETQYF. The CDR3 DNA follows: TGCAGTGCTAGTATTGGGGGCTCAACCGAAGAGACCCAGTACTTC.

The CDR3 is CASSPAGGELFF. The CDR3 bases are TGTGCCAGCAGCCCGGCGGGCGGGGAGCTGTTTTTT. J is TRBJ2-2 and V is TRBV5-4; perhaps TRBD2 as D (5 bases). The CDR3 spans 12 residues. V shed 4 bases and J shed 7 bases, with 8 bases lying between them. The germline V gene has CDR1 SGHNT and CDR2 YYREEE (reference sequence).

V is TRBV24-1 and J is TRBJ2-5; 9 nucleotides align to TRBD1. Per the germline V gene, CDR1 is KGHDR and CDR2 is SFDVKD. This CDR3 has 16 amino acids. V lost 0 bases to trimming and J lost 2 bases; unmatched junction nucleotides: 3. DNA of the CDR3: TGTGCCACCAGTGATTTGCCGGGGACAGGGCAAGAGACCCAGTACTTC. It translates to CATSDLPGTGQETQYF.

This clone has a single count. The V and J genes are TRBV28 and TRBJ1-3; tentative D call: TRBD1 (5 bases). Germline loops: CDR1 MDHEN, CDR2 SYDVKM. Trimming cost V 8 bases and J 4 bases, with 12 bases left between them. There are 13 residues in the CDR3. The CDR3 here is CASSRGGGNTIYF. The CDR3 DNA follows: TGTGCCAGCTCTAGGGGAGGAGGAAACACCATATATTTT.